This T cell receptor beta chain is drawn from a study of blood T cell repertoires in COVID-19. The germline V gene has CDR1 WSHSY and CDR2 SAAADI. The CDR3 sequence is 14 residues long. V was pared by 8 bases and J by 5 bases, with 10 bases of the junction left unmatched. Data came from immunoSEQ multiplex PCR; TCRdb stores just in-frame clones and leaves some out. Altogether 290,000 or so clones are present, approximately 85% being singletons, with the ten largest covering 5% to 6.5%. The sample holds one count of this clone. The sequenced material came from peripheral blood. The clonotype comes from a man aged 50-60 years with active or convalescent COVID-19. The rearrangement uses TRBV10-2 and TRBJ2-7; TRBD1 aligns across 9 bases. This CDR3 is CASLYRTGANEQYF. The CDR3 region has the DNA TGCGCCAGCCTTTACCGGACAGGGGCCAACGAGCAGTACTTC.